The 4 T cell receptor beta chains in this list originate from one sample, sequenced in a study of low-dose radiotherapy and immunotherapy resistance in tumors. Covering alpha and beta chains, TRAV- and TRBV-specific primers were used for the first-strand cDNA. TCRs were amplified for 20 to 25 PCR cycles with a constant-region primer and V-primer adapter. In TCRdb, the reads were re-called with MiXCR into one record per CDR3 protein. This sample carries about 9,200 distinct CDR3 sequences, roughly 42% of them seen once, and the ten largest clones take roughly 5.2%. The receptor source for this set is a human donor with advanced metastatic prostate, ovarian, gallbladder or colorectal cancer (not recorded which). This table probably holds off-target reads from a library built for another chain.

The chain carries TRBV12-3 or TRBV12-4 and TRBJ2-4, with 9 bases lining up with TRBD2. With 7 bases clipped from V and 6 bases from J, the junction kept 4 bases outside the gene matches. The CDR3 has 13 residues. CDR3 nucleotides: TGTGCCAGCACTAGCGGGATTGCAAACATTCAGTACTTC. Amino acid sequence: CASTSGIANIQYF.

This clonotype was detected a few times. The J gene is TRBJ2-7, the V gene TRBV5-1; 9 positions agree with TRBD1. The trim removed 6 bases at V and 2 bases at J, leaving 6 bases unmatched. The CDR3 spans 14 residues. Germline V gene sequence: CDR1 SGHRS, CDR2 YFSETQ. The CDR3 DNA reads TGCGCCAGCAAAGGTGGGACAGGGACCTACGAGCAGTACTTC. Its protein is CASKGGTGTYEQYF.

This clonotype was seen a single time. The rearrangement joins TRBV3-1 to TRBJ2-7; D is unclear. Germline CDR1 LGHDT, CDR2 YNNKEL (reference sequence). V lost 0 bases to trimming and J lost 5 bases, with 11 bases between them. The CDR3 sequence is 14 residues long. CDR3 DNA: TGTGCCAGCAGCCAAGATGGAGTCTGGAACGAGCAGTACTTC. Protein sequence: CASSQDGVWNEQYF.

V usage is TRBV29-1 and J usage is TRBJ2-7; possibly TRBD1 for D (6 bases). Germline loops: CDR1 SQVTM, CDR2 ANQGSEA. CDR3 size: 14 residues. Trimming shortened V by 7 bases and J by 5 bases, and 21 bases separated the two germline ends. As DNA, the CDR3 is TGCAGCGCAACCTATGGGGCAGGGGACAACGAGCAGTACTTC. Protein: CSATYGAGDNEQYF.